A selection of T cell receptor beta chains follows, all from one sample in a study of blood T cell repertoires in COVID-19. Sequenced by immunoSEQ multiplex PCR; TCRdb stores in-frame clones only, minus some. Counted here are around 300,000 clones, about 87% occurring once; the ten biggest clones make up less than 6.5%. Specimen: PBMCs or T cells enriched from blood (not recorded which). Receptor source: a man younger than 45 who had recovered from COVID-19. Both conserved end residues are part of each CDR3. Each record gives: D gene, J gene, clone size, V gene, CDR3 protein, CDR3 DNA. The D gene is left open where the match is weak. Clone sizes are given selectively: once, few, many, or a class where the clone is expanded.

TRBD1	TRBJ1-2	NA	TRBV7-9	CASSFSGQGGGYTF	TGTGCCAGCAGCTTTAGCGGACAGGGGGGAGGCTACACCTTC
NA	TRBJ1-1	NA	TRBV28	CASSSNFIGEKIITEAFF	TGTGCCAGCAGTTCAAATTTTATAGGGGAAAAGATAATTACTGAAGCTTTCTTT
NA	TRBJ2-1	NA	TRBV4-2	CASSQEISIYYNEQFF	TGTGCCAGCAGCCAAGAAATCTCTATTTACTACAATGAGCAGTTCTTC
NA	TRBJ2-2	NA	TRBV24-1	CATTHRNTGELFF	TGTGCCACCACCCATAGGAACACCGGGGAGCTGTTTTTT
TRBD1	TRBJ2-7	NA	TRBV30	CAWSVLFQGVPYEQYF	TGTGCCTGGAGTGTACTCTTCCAGGGGGTACCCTACGAGCAGTACTTC
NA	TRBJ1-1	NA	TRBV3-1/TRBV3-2	CASSQRGGEAFF	TGTGCCAGCAGCCAGAGGGGAGGTGAAGCTTTCTTT
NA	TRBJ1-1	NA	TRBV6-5	CASSYELGDMNTEAFF	TGTGCCAGCAGTTATGAGTTAGGTGACATGAACACTGAAGCTTTCTTT
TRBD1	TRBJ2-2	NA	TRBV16	CASSQFGQGRGELFF	TGTGCCAGCAGCCAATTTGGACAGGGCAGAGGGGAGCTGTTTTTT
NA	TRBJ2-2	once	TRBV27	CASSLDSRGELFF	TGTGCCAGCAGCCTAGACAGTAGGGGGGAGCTGTTTTTT
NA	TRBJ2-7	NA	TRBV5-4	CASSLAGGSSYEQYF	TGTGCCAGCAGCTTGGCGGGGGGCTCCTCCTACGAGCAGTACTTC
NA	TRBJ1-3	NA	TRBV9	CASSVAPSGNTIYF	TGTGCCAGCAGCGTAGCTCCCTCTGGAAACACCATATATTTT
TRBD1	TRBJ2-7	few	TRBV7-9	CASSWSDRAYEQYF	TGTGCCAGCAGCTGGTCCGACAGGGCCTACGAGCAGTACTTC
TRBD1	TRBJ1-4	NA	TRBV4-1	CASSPRDRWGEKLFF	TGCGCCAGCAGCCCCCGGGACAGGTGGGGCGAAAAACTGTTTTTT
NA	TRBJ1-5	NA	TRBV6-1	CASSDLGSSQPQHF	TGTGCCAGCAGTGACCTTGGGAGTTCCCAGCCCCAGCATTTT
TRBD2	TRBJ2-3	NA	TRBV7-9	CASSFLAGGGDTQYF	TGTGCCAGCAGCTTCCTAGCGGGGGGCGGGGATACGCAGTATTTT
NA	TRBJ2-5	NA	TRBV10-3	CAISEGQTETQYF	TGTGCCATCAGTGAGGGACAGACGGAGACCCAGTACTTC
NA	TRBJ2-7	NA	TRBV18	CASSQGLVSYEQYF	TGTGCCAGCTCACAGGGACTGGTCTCCTACGAGCAGTACTTC
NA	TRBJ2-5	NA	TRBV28	CASTRGGIGRETQYF	TGTGCCAGCACCCGTGGGGGTATAGGGAGGGAGACCCAGTACTTC
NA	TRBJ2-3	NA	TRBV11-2	CASSLAPSNRDTQYF	TGTGCCAGCAGCTTAGCCCCTTCTAACCGAGATACGCAGTATTTT
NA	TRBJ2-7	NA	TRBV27	CASSSLPYRERYEQYF	TGTGCCAGCAGTTCCCTCCCTTACAGGGAGCGCTACGAGCAGTACTTC
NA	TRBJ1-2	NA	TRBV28	CASRPTRYGYTF	TGTGCCAGCAGGCCCACACGATATGGCTACACCTTC
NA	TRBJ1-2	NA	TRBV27	CASSFEAGGPFGYTF	TGTGCCAGCAGTTTTGAAGCCGGGGGGCCTTTTGGCTACACCTTC
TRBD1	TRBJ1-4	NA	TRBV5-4	CASSKGQEEKLFF	TGTGCCAGCAGCAAGGGACAGGAAGAAAAACTGTTTTTT
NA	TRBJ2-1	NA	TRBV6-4	CASSASPGWNEQFF	TGTGCCAGCAGTGCAAGTCCGGGGTGGAATGAGCAGTTCTTC
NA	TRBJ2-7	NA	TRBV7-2	CASSFTASYEQYF	TGTGCCAGCAGCTTTACAGCATCCTACGAGCAGTACTTC
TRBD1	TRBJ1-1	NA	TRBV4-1	CASSQDAGQGSLNTEAFF	TGCGCCAGCAGCCAAGATGCGGGACAGGGGAGCTTGAACACTGAAGCTTTCTTT
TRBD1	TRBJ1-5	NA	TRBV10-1	CASSESIHDRGRVGYSNQPQHF	TGCGCCAGCAGTGAGTCGATTCATGACAGGGGGCGCGTAGGGTATAGCAATCAGCCCCAGCATTTT
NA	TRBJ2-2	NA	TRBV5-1	CASSLDPADTGELFF	TGCGCCAGCAGCTTGGACCCTGCAGACACCGGGGAGCTGTTTTTT
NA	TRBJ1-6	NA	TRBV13	CASSVQGSWSPLHF	TGTGCCAGCAGCGTGCAGGGGTCGTGGTCACCCCTCCACTTT
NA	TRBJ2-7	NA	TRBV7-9	CASSGTSYEQYF	TGTGCCAGCAGCGGGACTTCCTACGAGCAGTACTTC
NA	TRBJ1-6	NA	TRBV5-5	CASSFRVGNSPLHF	TGTGCCAGCAGCTTCAGGGTGGGAAATTCACCCCTCCACTTT
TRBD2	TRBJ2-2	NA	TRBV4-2	CASSQVWAGGRGELFF	TGTGCCAGCAGCCAAGTTTGGGCGGGGGGTCGCGGGGAGCTGTTTTTT
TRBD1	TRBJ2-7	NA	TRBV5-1	CASSLGQGSSYEQYF	TGCGCCAGCAGCTTGGGACAGGGGTCCTCCTACGAGCAGTACTTC
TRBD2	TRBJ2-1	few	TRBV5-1	CASRWTSGGLPHYNEQFF	TGCGCCAGCAGGTGGACTAGCGGGGGACTTCCACACTACAATGAGCAGTTCTTC
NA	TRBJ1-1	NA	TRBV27	CASRHWTDLNTEAFF	TGTGCCAGCAGACATTGGACAGATCTGAACACTGAAGCTTTCTTT
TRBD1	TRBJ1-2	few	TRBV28	CASSTSLPTGSGYGYTF	TGTGCCAGCAGCACCAGCCTCCCGACAGGGTCGGGCTATGGCTACACCTTC
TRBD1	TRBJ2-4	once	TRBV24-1	CATSRTGEGKNIQYF	TGTGCCACCAGCAGGACAGGGGAGGGCAAAAACATTCAGTACTTC
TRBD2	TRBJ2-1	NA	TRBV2	CASSGLAAGGPNEQFF	TGTGCCAGCAGTGGTTTGGCGGCGGGGGGGCCCAATGAGCAGTTCTTC
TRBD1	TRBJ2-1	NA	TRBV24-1	CATSGKQGTSVHEQFF	TGTGCCACCAGTGGCAAACAGGGGACCTCAGTACATGAGCAGTTCTTC
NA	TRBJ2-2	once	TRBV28	CASSFFGELFF	TGTGCCAGCAGTTTCTTCGGGGAGCTGTTTTTT
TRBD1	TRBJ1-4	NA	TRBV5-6	CASSSGQGGEKLFF	TGTGCCAGCAGCTCAGGACAGGGAGGTGAAAAACTGTTTTTT
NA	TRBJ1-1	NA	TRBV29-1	CSARQLNTEAFF	TGCAGCGCCAGACAGCTGAACACTGAAGCTTTCTTT
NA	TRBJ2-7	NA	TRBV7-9	CASSLAPTYYEQYF	TGTGCCAGCAGCTTAGCTCCTACTTACTACGAGCAGTACTTC
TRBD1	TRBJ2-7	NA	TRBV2	CATKSGQISYEQYF	TGTGCCACCAAATCGGGACAGATCTCCTACGAGCAGTACTTC
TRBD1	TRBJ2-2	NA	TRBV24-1	CATSDFGQGGWTGELFF	TGTGCCACCAGTGATTTCGGACAGGGGGGGTGGACCGGGGAGCTGTTTTTT
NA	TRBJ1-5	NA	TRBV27	CASSLSGESNQPQHF	TGTGCCAGCAGTTTATCCGGGGAAAGCAATCAGCCCCAGCATTTT
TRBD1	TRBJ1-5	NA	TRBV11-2	CASSSQGQVNQPQHF	TGTGCCAGCAGCTCCCAGGGACAGGTCAATCAGCCCCAGCATTTT
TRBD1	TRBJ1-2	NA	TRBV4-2	CASSQEKQGPSYGYTF	TGTGCCAGCAGCCAAGAGAAACAGGGGCCTAGCTATGGCTACACCTTC
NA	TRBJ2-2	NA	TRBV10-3	CAISERTFTGELFF	TGTGCCATCAGTGAACGGACTTTCACCGGGGAGCTGTTTTTT
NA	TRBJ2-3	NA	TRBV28	CASSSGQRTDTQYF	TGTGCCAGCAGTTCCGGACAGCGCACAGATACGCAGTATTTT
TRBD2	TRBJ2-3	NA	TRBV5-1	CASTRSGGAGDTQYF	TGCGCCAGCACCCGTAGCGGGGGGGCCGGAGATACGCAGTATTTT
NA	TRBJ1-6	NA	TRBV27	CASSFAGQAFNNSPLHF	TGTGCCAGCAGTTTTGCGGGGCAGGCTTTTAATAATTCACCCCTCCACTTT
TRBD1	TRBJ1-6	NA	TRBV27	CASGPRGQGGFPLHF	TGTGCCAGCGGACCACGGGGACAGGGTGGATTCCCCCTCCACTTT
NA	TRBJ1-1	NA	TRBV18	CASSPSRRLGTEAFF	TGTGCCAGCTCACCCTCCCGGAGATTAGGCACTGAAGCTTTCTTT
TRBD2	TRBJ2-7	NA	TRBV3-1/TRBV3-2	CASSQTRSGGWDF	TGTGCCAGCAGCCAAACGAGGAGCGGGGGATGGGACTTC
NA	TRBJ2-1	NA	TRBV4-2	CASSPDFLSSYNEQFF	TGTGCCAGCAGCCCCGATTTCTTGAGCTCCTACAATGAGCAGTTCTTC